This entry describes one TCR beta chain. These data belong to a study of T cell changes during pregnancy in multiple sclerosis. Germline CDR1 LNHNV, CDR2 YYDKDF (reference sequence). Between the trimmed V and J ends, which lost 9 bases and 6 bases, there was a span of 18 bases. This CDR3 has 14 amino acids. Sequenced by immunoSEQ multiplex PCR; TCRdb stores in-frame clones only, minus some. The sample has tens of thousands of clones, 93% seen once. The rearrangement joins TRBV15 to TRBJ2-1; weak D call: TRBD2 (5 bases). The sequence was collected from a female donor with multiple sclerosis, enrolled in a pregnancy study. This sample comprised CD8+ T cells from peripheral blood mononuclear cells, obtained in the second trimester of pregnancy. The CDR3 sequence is CATESWRTGNEQFF. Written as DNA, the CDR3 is TGTGCCACAGAGTCGTGGAGGACGGGCAATGAGCAGTTCTTC.